One sample yielded the 21 T cell receptor beta chains listed below, sequenced in a study of low-dose radiotherapy and immunotherapy resistance in tumors. Time point indicated: after trial treatment. Treatment here: LDRT plus nivolumab, ipilimumab, low-dose cyclophosphamide and aspirin (RACIN trial). Gene-specific TRAV and TRBV primers were used for first-strand cDNA, covering alpha and beta chains. TCR amplification involved about 21 PCR cycles with a constant-region primer and V-primer adapter. TCRdb re-called the reads with MiXCR, one entry per CDR3 protein. The table shows approximately 100,000 distinct CDR3 sequences, with 20% to 25% occurring only once. This material consisted of PBMCs, taken after low-dose radiotherapy plus immunotherapy. Every receptor here comes from a male donor with prostate cancer.

There are many counts of this clonotype. This sequence joins TRBV7-9 and TRBJ1-1; 8 positions agree with TRBD1. Germline V gene sequence: CDR1 SEHNR, CDR2 FQNEAQ (reference sequence). Unmatched junction bases numbered 5, after V lost 0 bases and J lost 11 bases. This CDR3 comprises 13 residues. CDR3 sequence: CASSLAWGQVAFF. The CDR3 bases are TGTGCCAGCAGCTTAGCTTGGGGACAGGTTGCTTTCTTT.

This clonotype was observed at least ten times. The chain uses TRBV3-1 and TRBJ1-6; D is ambiguous. The ends were cut back, 0 bases at V and 9 bases at J, with 9 bases in the middle. Germline loops: CDR1 LGHDT, CDR2 YNNKEL (reference sequence). This CDR3 region has 14 residues. The CDR3 is CASSQDVVLSPLHF. The CDR3 nucleotides read TGTGCCAGCAGCCAAGACGTCGTACTTTCACCCCTCCACTTT.

Turning to this clonotype: A read error may be the cause here, since a much bigger clone is one base away. V and J are TRBV7-2 and TRBJ1-2; D possibly corresponds to TRBD1 (5 bases). V was clipped by 1 base and J by 4 bases, with 16 bases between them. Looked up from germline, CDR1 is SGHTA and CDR2 is FQGNSA. This CDR3 has 16 amino acids. In DNA, the CDR3 is TGTGCCAGCAGCTTAGGTAGTGTGGGGACCGGCTATGGCTACACCTTC. Residues: CASSLGSVGTGYGYTF.

This clonotype was observed many times. This chain uses TRBV12-3 or TRBV12-4 with TRBJ2-3; D unclear. V was pared by 5 bases and J by 1 base, with 7 bases between. CDR3 length equals 13 residues. CDR3 DNA: TGTGCCAGCAGTATATCGGGCACAGATACGCAGTATTTT. This gives the protein CASSISGTDTQYF.

This clonotype occurred many times. V and J are TRBV6-2 or TRBV6-3 and TRBJ2-1, with 10 positions matching TRBD1. From germline, CDR1 is MNHEY and CDR2 SVGEGT. CDR3 length: 12 residues. After removal of 6 bases from V and 10 bases from J, the junction contained 3 bases not matched to a gene. The CDR3 bases are TGTGCCAGCAGACGGGACAGGGGCGAGCAGTTCTTC. It translates to CASRRDRGEQFF.

In its sample, this clonotype was seen many times. J is TRBJ2-1 and V is TRBV11-3, with no clear D. The CDR3 runs 14 residues. V dropped 1 base and J dropped 10 bases, with 14 bases sitting between them. From germline, CDR1 is SGHNT and CDR2 YENEEA. CDR3 protein: CASSLGPLRLEQFF. The CDR3 nucleotides are TGTGCCAGCAGCTTAGGACCTCTACGGCTCGAGCAGTTCTTC. The full variable domain, completed using reference TRBV11-3 and TRBJ2-1, is EAGVVQSPRYKIIEKKQPVAFWCNPISGHNTLYWYLQNLGQGPELLIRYENEEAVDDSQLPKDRFSAERLKGVDSTLKIQPAELGDSAVYLCASSLGPLRLEQFFGPGTRLTVL.

This clonotype was recorded at least ten times. The V gene is TRBV5-5, the J gene TRBJ1-6, with D perhaps matching TRBD1 (5 bases). The germline gives CDR1 SGHKS, CDR2 YYEKEE (reference sequence). The CDR3 totals 17 residues. Between the trimmed V and J ends, which lost 2 bases and 9 bases, there was a span of 21 bases. The DNA of the CDR3 is TGTGCCAGCAGCTTAAGGATACGGGGGGATGGGGGTTCACCCCTCCACTTT. Protein: CASSLRIRGDGGSPLHF.

At least ten counts were recorded for this clonotype. This rearrangement joins TRBV2 to TRBJ2-5; D call uncertain. V lost 2 bases and J 4 bases, leaving 8 bases between the germline ends. The germline CDR1 and CDR2 sequences are SNHLY and FYNNEI. The CDR3 loop spans 13 amino acids. CDR3 nucleotide sequence: TGTGCCAGCAGTGAATATTTCCGAGAGACCCAGTACTTC. It codes for CASSEYFRETQYF.

The chain employs TRBV21-1 and TRBJ2-7; the table's D call, TRBD1, has no DNA check behind it. TRBV21-1 is deemed a pseudogene. The CDR3 extends over 18 amino acids. CDR3 sequence (DNA): TGTGCCAGGGAGCGTTGCCTGATAACAGGGGGGCTTCCCTACGAGCAGTACTTC. This codes for CARERCLITGGLPYEQYF.

The V call is TRBV27, the J call TRBJ2-7, with unresolved D. Per germline, CDR1 MNHEY and CDR2 SMNVEV (reference sequence). With 5 bases removed from V and 2 bases from J, the gap between germline ends came to 10 bases. This CDR3 region has 13 residues. CDR3 sequence: CASSLDGPYEQYF. In DNA form, the CDR3 reads TGTGCCAGCAGTCTTGACGGACCCTACGAGCAGTACTTC.

In its sample, this clonotype was seen many times. The chain's CDR3 is CASSQELKETQYF. The CDR3, as DNA: TGTGCCAGCAGCCAAGAACTAAAAGAGACCCAGTACTTC. The chain carries TRBV3-1 and TRBJ2-5, with D hard to call. Germline lookup yields CDR1 LGHDT and CDR2 YNNKEL (reference sequence). V was shortened by 0 bases and J by 3 bases, with 5 bases between the two germline ends. The CDR3 sequence is 13 residues long.

The chain is built from TRBV19 and TRBJ1-5; D not resolved. This CDR3 is 15 amino acids long. Germline V gives CDR1 LNHDA, CDR2 SQIVND (reference sequence). The V end lost 0 bases, the J end lost 5 bases, and 11 bases lay between the germline ends. The CDR3 nucleotides are TGTGCCAGTAGTATAGAAAGCTATTGGGATCAGCCCCAGCATTTT. Translation gives CASSIESYWDQPQHF.

The chain carries TRBV29-1 and TRBJ2-7; D is perhaps TRBD1 or TRBD2 (5 bases each). CDR1 SQVTM and CDR2 ANQGSEA come from the germline V gene. The CDR3 extends over 14 amino acids. Trimming shortened V by 6 bases and J by 2 bases, and 17 bases separated the two germline ends. The CDR3 protein is CSVTLRDGAYEQYF. The CDR3 DNA reads as TGCAGCGTAACCCTCCGGGACGGGGCCTACGAGCAGTACTTC.

This clonotype was counted at least ten times. The chain links TRBV11-2 to TRBJ1-1; 7 bases line up with TRBD1. The CDR3 length is 13 residues. Looked up from germline, CDR1 is SGHAT and CDR2 is FQNNGV. V was clipped by 3 bases and J by 4 bases; unmatched bases: 2. CDR3 residues: CASSLGQLTEAFF. The CDR3 coding sequence is TGTGCCAGCAGCTTGGGACAGCTCACTGAAGCTTTCTTT.

This clonotype appeared many times. The genes are TRBV19 and TRBJ1-5; D may be TRBD1 (5 bases). CDR1 and CDR2 from the germline V gene are LNHDA and SQIVND (reference sequence). V lost 8 bases and J 4 bases, leaving 9 bases between the germline ends. The CDR3 is made up of 12 amino acids. In DNA, the CDR3 is TGTGCCAGTGGGGGTGAAAATCAGCCCCAGCATTTT. The encoded protein is CASGGENQPQHF.

This clonotype was counted ten times or more. The CDR3 nucleotides read TGTGCCAGCAGCCAAGAAAGGGGGACTAGGGGGAATGAGCAGTTCTTC. Protein: CASSQERGTRGNEQFF. The V call is TRBV4-2, the J call TRBJ2-1, with 8 bases fitting TRBD2. Germline lookup yields CDR1 LGHNA and CDR2 YNFKEQ. This CDR3 has 16 amino acids. V lost 0 bases, J lost 7 bases, and 8 bases stayed unmatched.

V gene TRBV12-3 or TRBV12-4 combines with J gene TRBJ2-7, with D uncertain. The V gene lost 2 bases and the J gene lost 3 bases, with 5 bases spanning the gap. This CDR3 has 12 amino acids. CDR3 in amino acids: CASSLQDYEQYF. CDR3 nucleotides: TGTGCCAGCAGTTTACAAGACTACGAGCAGTACTTC.

In this sample, this clonotype turned up many times. The V gene is TRBV6-2 or TRBV6-3, the J gene TRBJ2-3; 7 bases line up with TRBD1. This CDR3 comprises 13 residues. The V gene's germline CDR1 is MNHEY and CDR2 SVGEGT. V trimming: 4 bases; J trimming: 9 bases; junction bases outside the gene matches: 7. The CDR3 loop reads CASSSDRALTQYF. The DNA of the CDR3 is TGTGCCAGCAGTTCCGACAGGGCCCTCACGCAGTATTTT.

This clonotype came up many times. The V call is TRBV18, the J call TRBJ2-5; D is ambiguous. The V gene lost 0 bases and the J gene lost 1 base, with 6 bases spanning the gap. The germline V gene encodes CDR1 KGHSH and CDR2 LQKENI. The CDR3 has 14 amino acids. The CDR3 loop reads CASSPPSVQETQYF. CDR3 coding DNA: TGTGCCAGCTCACCACCGTCTGTCCAAGAGACCCAGTACTTC.

Details on this clonotype: This probably arose from a read error, given a far larger clone one base away. The CDR3 region has the DNA TGTGCCAGCAGTTCGGGCGCGAGGACAGGGCTGACAGATACGCAGCATTTT. This translates into CASSSGARTGLTDTQHF. The V gene is TRBV6-5, the J gene TRBJ2-3; 8 bases match TRBD1. The DNA end lines up better with TRBJ1-5; the J call may be wrong. This CDR3 is built from 17 residues. Germline-derived CDR1 and CDR2 are MNHEY and SVGAGI.

The chain carries TRBV5-1 and TRBJ2-2; no definite D call. This CDR3 spans 15 amino acids. CDR1 is SGHRS, CDR2 YFSETQ, per germline. The V end was cut by 1 base, the J end by 1 base, with 8 bases between. CDR3 loop: CASSLWGENTGELFF. CDR3 coding DNA: TGCGCCAGCAGCTTGTGGGGTGAGAACACCGGGGAGCTGTTTTTT.